This TCR beta chain was captured by sequencing in a study of blood T cell repertoires in COVID-19. Whole-study context: Samples of COVID-19 (acute and convalescent) were obtained from the United States, Italy and Spain. The analysed material was cDNA or gDNA that came from T cells, B-cell-depleted T cells, or PBMCs.

This clone was found once. The CDR3 is 16 amino acids. Trimming cost V 6 bases and J 2 bases, with 18 bases left between them. Germline-derived CDR1 and CDR2 are MNHNY and SVGAGI (reference sequence). Original analysis: Estimation of nucleated cell counts was performed using reference gene primer amplification. The data were produced by immunoSEQ multiplex PCR, yet TCRdb's version contains in-frame clones alone and is incomplete. V and J calls and clone size come straight from that table; D and trimming were deduced from the DNA. Of approximately 350,000 clones detected, around 82% appear once; the ten largest clones hold around 3%.

The chain employs TRBV6-6 and TRBJ2-3; D is unresolved. The source is a young man with active or convalescent COVID-19. The sequencing sample was made of peripheral blood. CDR3 sequence (DNA): TGTGCCAGCAGCCCCCCGGCGGCGGCCAACACAGATACGCAGTATTTT. Protein product: CASSPPAAANTDTQYF.